What follows describes a single TCR beta chain. Its antigen is still unknown. These data are taken from a study of high-grade serous ovarian cancer treatment subgroups. Study background: Samples averaged 14,192 reads and thousands of unique TCR beta rearrangements.

Clones were read by immunoSEQ multiplex PCR, and TCRdb kept only the in-frame ones, dropping some. This repertoire shows fewer than 9,500 clones, 62% found once; its top ten account for under 6.5%. The study, taken as a whole, reports: Only CDR3 was analyzed; CDR1 and CDR2 were not. Bulk tumor TCR sequencing gave no spatial information. Repertoire similarity ranged about 0.11 to 0.8 between tumors of one patient.

The germline V gene has CDR1 SGHRS and CDR2 YFSETQ. The CDR3 contains 19 residues. Tumor samples were taken before definitive surgery or chemotherapy. The chain recombines TRBV5-1 with TRBJ2-5; TRBD2 matches 16 bases. The J call may be in error: the DNA end matches TRBJ2-7 better. The sequence derives from a human donor with high-grade serous ovarian cancer. Input material: tumor tissue. The CDR3 coding sequence is TGCGCCAGCAGCCTGCTGCCGGGACTAGCGGGAGGGATGTTGTACGAGCAGTACTTC. Translated, it gives CASSLLPGLAGGMLYEQYF.